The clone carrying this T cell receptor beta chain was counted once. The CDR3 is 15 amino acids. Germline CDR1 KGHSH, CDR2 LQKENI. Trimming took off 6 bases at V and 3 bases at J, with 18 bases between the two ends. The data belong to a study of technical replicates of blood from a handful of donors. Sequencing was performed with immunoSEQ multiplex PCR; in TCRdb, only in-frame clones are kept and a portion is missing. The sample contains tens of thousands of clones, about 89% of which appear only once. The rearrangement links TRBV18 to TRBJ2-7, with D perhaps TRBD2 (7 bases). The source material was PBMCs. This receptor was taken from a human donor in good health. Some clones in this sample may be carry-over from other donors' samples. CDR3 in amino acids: CASSPGGQANYEQYF. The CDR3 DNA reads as TGTGCCAGCTCCCCCGGGGGGCAGGCAAACTACGAGCAGTACTTC.